The entry that follows covers one T cell receptor (beta chain) sequence. This sample stems from a study of shared T cell receptors in the human thymus. Profiling relied on immunoSEQ multiplex PCR, and the TCRdb table lists in-frame clones only, not all of them. Found here are about 380,000 clones, roughly 94% of them singletons; the top ten hold 0.015% to 0.02%. CDR1 is MDHEN and CDR2 is SYDVKM in the germline V gene. The CDR3 is 15 residues long. V was clipped by 8 bases and J by 2 bases, with 19 bases between them. The V call is TRBV28, the J call TRBJ2-7; D gene uncertain. This sequence was found in a human donor. The sequenced sample was thymocytes. The CDR3 here is CASCPFSSPTYEQYF. CDR3 sequence (DNA): TGTGCCAGCTGTCCCTTCAGCAGTCCTACCTACGAGCAGTACTTC.